The clone carrying this TCR beta chain has a handful of counts. These data belong to a study of response to subunit inactivated influenza vaccine. From germline, CDR1 is SGHRS and CDR2 YFSETQ. V was clipped by 1 base and J by 2 bases, with 12 bases between them. The CDR3 sequence is 15 residues long. MiXCR, run by TCRdb on the RT-PCR reads, gives a single entry per CDR3 protein. The repertoire consists of hundreds of thousands of distinct CDR3 sequences, with approximately 17% occurring once and the leading ten covering roughly 10%. This specimen consisted of PBMCs from blood, obtained around 5 days after vaccination. This chain links TRBV5-1 with TRBJ2-5, with a possible D match to TRBD1 (5 bases). The TCR was taken from a man between 45 and 60 years old who received an inactivated influenza vaccine. The CDR3 coding sequence is TGCGCCAGCAGCTTGTGGACATTTAAGCAAGAGACCCAGTACTTC. As protein: CASSLWTFKQETQYF.